This T cell receptor beta chain stems from a study of blood T cell repertoires in COVID-19. The protocol was immunoSEQ multiplex PCR, while the TCRdb copy is restricted to in-frame clones and leaves out a portion. The data hold more than 400,000 clones, with around 87% observed a single time. From germline, CDR1 is SGHRS and CDR2 YFSETQ. The V gene lost 6 bases and the J gene lost 3 bases, with 7 bases spanning the gap. This CDR3 contains 13 residues. This sequence originates from a woman aged 18-29 years who had recovered from COVID-19. Sequencing used PBMCs or T cells enriched from blood (not recorded which). The chain combines TRBV5-1 with TRBJ1-6, with D unclear. CDR3 loop: CASTRDYNSPLHF. DNA for the CDR3: TGCGCCAGCACCCGGGACTATAATTCACCCCTCCACTTT.